Detailed here is one T cell receptor (beta chain). This sample stems from a study of blood T cell repertoires in COVID-19. Study-level background: Researchers got acute and convalescent COVID-19 samples from the United States, Italy and Spain. The cDNA or gDNA used as material had been derived from T cells, B-cell-depleted T cells, or PBMCs.

Original processing notes: Nucleated cell counts were estimated from reference gene primer amplification. The table came from immunoSEQ multiplex PCR; TCRdb's copy has only in-frame clones and leaves some out. V and J calls and clone size are as listed in that table; D and trimming were resolved from the DNA. Here the sample spans about 40,000 clones, roughly three quarters being singletons. The germline V and J ends were trimmed by 4 bases and 6 bases, with 8 bases remaining between them. This CDR3 region has 12 residues. Germline V gene data show CDR1 as SGDLS and CDR2 as YYNGEE. The genes are TRBV9 and TRBJ2-1; D call uncertain. Sequences were obtained from peripheral blood. This TCR was sampled from an elderly woman with acute or convalescent COVID-19. CDR3 in amino acids: CASSSVFNEQFF. Here the CDR3 DNA reads TGTGCCAGCAGCTCCGTTTTCAATGAGCAGTTCTTC. Drawing the rest from reference TRBV9 and TRBJ2-1, the complete variable domain is DSGVTQTPKHLITATGQRVTLRCSPRSGDLSVYWYQQSLDQGLQFLIQYYNGEERAKGNILERFSAQQFPDLHSELNLSSLELGDSALYFCASSSVFNEQFFGPGTRLTVL.